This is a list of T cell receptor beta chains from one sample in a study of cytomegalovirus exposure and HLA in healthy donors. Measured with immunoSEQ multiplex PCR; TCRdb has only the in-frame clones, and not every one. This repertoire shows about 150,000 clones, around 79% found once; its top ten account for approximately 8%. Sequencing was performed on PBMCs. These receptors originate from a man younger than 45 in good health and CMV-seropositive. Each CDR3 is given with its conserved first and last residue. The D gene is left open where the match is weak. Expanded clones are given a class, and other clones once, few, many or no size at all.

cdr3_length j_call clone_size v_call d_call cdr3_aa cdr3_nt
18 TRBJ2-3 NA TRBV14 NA CASSQDGTGGVFTDTQYF TGTGCCAGCAGCCAAGATGGCACCGGCGGGGTTTTCACAGATACGCAGTATTTT
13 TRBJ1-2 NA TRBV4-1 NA CASSHEGGYGYTF TGCGCCAGCAGCCACGAAGGGGGCTATGGCTACACCTTC
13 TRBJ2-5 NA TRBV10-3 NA CAIRPYSQETQYF TGTGCCATCAGGCCTTACAGCCAAGAGACCCAGTACTTC
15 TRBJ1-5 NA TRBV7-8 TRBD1 CASSLEWTGVPPQHF TGTGCCAGCAGCTTAGAGTGGACAGGCGTACCGCCCCAGCATTTT
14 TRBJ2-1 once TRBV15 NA CATSRGLEYNEQFF TGTGCCACCAGCAGAGGCCTTGAATACAACGAGCAGTTCTTC
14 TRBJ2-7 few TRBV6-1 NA CASSLSHGLDEQYF TGTGCCAGCAGTTTATCCCACGGACTCGACGAGCAGTACTTC
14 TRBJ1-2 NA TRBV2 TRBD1 CASSNRDSYYGYTF TGTGCCAGCAGCAACCGGGACAGCTACTATGGCTACACCTTC
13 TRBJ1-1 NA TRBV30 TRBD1 CAWTTGGWTEAFF TGTGCCTGGACCACAGGGGGGTGGACTGAAGCTTTCTTT
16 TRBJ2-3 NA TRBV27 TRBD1 CASSPVWDRDGDTQYF TGTGCCAGCAGCCCAGTTTGGGACAGGGATGGAGATACGCAGTATTTT
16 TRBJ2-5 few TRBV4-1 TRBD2 CASSHRGEGLGETQYF TGCGCCAGCAGCCACCGAGGGGAGGGGTTGGGAGAGACCCAGTACTTC
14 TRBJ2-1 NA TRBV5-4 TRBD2 CASSYGLAGNEQFF TGTGCCAGCAGTTACGGACTAGCGGGCAATGAGCAGTTCTTC